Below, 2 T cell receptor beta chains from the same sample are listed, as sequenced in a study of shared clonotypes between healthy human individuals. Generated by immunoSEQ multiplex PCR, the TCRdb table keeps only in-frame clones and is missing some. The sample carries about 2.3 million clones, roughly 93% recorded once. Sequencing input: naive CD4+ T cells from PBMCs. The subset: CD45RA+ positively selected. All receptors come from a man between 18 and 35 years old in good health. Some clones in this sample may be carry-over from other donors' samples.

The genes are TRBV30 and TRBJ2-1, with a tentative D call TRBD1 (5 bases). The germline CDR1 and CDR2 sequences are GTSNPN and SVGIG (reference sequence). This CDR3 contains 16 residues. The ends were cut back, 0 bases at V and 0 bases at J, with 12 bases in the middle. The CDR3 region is CAWSVQGSSSYNEQFF. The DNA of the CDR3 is TGTGCCTGGAGTGTTCAGGGCTCGAGCTCCTACAATGAGCAGTTCTTC.

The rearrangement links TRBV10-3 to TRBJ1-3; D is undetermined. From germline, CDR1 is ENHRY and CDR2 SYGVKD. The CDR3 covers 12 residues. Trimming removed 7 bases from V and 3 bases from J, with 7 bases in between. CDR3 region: CAINGGGNTIYF. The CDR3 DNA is TGTGCCATCAACGGTGGTGGAAACACCATATATTTT.